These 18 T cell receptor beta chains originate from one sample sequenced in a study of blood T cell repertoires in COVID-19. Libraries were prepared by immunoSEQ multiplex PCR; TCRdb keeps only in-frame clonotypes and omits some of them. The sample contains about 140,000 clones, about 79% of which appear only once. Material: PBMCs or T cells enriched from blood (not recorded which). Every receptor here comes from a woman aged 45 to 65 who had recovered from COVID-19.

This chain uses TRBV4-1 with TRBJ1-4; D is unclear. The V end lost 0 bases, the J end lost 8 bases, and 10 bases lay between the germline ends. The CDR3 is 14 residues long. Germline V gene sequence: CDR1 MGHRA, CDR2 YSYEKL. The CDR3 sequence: CASSQEAQREKLFF. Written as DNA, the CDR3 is TGCGCCAGCAGCCAAGAAGCCCAGAGGGAAAAACTGTTTTTT.

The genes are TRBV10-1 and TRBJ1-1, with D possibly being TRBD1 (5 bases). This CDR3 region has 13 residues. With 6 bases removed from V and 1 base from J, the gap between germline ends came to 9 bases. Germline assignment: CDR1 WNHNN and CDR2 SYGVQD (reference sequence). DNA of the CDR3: TGCGCCAGCAGCTTCGGACAGAACACTGAAGCTTTCTTT. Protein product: CASSFGQNTEAFF.

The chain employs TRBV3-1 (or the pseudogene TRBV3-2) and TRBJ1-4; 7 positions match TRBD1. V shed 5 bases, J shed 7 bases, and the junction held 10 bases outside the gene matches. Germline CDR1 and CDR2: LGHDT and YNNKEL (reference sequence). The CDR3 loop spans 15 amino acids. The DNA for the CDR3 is TGTGCCAGCAGCATACCTGACAGGGCCGGTGAAAAACTGTTTTTT. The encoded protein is CASSIPDRAGEKLFF.

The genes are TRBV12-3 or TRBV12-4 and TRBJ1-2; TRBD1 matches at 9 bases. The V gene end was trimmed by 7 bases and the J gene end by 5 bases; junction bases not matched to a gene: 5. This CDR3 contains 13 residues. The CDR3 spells CASTLGTGYGYTF. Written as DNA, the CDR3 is TGTGCCAGCACCCTGGGGACAGGGTATGGCTACACCTTC.

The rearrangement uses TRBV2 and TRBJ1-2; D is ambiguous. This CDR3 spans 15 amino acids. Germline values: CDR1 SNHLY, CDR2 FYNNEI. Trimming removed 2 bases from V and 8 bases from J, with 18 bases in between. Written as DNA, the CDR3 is TGTGCCAGCAGTGAATCCGCAGGAGGGCTCCGAGGCTACACCTTC. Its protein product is CASSESAGGLRGYTF. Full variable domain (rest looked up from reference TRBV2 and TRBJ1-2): EPEVTQTPSHQVTQMGQEVILRCVPISNHLYFYWYRQILGQKVEFLVSFYNNEISEKSEIFDDQFSVERPDGSNFTLKIRSTKLEDSAMYFCASSESAGGLRGYTFGSGTRLTVV.

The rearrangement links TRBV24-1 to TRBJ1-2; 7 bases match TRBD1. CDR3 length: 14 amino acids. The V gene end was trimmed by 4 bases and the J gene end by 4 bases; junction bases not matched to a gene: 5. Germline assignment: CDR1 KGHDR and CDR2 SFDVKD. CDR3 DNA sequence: TGTGCCACCAGTGACCCGGGACAGACCTATGGCTACACCTTC. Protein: CATSDPGQTYGYTF.

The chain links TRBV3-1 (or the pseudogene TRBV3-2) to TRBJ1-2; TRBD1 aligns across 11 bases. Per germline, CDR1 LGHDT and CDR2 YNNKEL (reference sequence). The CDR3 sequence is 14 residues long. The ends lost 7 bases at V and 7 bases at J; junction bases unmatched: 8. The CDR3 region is CASTPRTGGVGYTF. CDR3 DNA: TGTGCCAGCACCCCGCGGACAGGGGGCGTTGGCTACACCTTC.

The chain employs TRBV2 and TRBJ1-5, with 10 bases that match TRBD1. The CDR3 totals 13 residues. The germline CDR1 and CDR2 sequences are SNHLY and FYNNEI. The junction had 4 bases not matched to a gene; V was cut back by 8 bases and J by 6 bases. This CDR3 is CASYRDRGQPQHF. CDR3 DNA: TGTGCCAGCTATCGGGACAGGGGTCAGCCCCAGCATTTT.

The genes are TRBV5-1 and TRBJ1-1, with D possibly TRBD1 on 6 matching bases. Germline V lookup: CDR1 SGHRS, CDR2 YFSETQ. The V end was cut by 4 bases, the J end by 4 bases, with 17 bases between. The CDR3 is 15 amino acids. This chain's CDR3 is CASSIQGSQVTEAFF. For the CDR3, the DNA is TGCGCCAGCAGCATACAGGGTTCTCAGGTCACTGAAGCTTTCTTT.

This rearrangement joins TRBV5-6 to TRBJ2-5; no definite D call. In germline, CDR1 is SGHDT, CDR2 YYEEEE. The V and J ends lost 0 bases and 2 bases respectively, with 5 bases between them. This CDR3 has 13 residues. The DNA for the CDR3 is TGTGCCAGCAGCTTGGTGTCACAAGAGACCCAGTACTTC. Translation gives CASSLVSQETQYF.

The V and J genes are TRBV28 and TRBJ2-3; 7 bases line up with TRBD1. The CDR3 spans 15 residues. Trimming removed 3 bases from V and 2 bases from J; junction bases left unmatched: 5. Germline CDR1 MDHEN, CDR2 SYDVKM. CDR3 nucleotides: TGTGCCAGCAGTTTTCCCGGGACAGACACAGATACGCAGTATTTT. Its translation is CASSFPGTDTDTQYF.

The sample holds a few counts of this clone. The CDR3 sequence is CSASEGRKEKLFF. CDR3 DNA sequence: TGCAGTGCAAGTGAGGGGAGGAAGGAAAAACTGTTTTTT. The chain employs TRBV20-1 and TRBJ1-4, with D possibly TRBD1 on 5 matching bases. The germline gives CDR1 DFQATT, CDR2 SNEGSKA (reference sequence). Trimming cost V 6 bases and J 8 bases, with 16 bases left between them. The CDR3 totals 13 residues.

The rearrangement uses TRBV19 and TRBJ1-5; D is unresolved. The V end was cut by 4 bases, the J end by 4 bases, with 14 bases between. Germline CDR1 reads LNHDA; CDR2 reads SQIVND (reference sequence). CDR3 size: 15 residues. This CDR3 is CASSREQVRNQPQHF. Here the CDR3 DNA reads TGTGCCAGTAGTAGGGAGCAGGTTAGGAATCAGCCCCAGCATTTT.

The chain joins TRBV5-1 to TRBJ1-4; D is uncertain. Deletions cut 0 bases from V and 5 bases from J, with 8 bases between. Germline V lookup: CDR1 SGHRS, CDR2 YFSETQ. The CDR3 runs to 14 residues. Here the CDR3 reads CASSLGSLNEKLFF. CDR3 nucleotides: TGCGCCAGCAGCTTGGGAAGTCTAAATGAAAAACTGTTTTTT.

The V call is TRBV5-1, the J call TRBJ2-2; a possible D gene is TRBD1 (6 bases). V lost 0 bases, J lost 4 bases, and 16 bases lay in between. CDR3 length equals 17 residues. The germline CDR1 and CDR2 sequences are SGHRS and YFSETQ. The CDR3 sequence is CASSLDPPDSITGELFF. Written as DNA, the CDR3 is TGCGCCAGCAGCTTGGACCCTCCGGACAGCATCACCGGGGAGCTGTTTTTT. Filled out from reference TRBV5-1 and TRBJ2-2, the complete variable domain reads KAGVTQTPRYLIKTRGQQVTLSCSPISGHRSVSWYQQTPGQGLQFLFEYFSETQRNKGNFPGRFSGRQFSNSRSEMNVSTLELGDSALYLCASSLDPPDSITGELFFGEGSRLTVL.

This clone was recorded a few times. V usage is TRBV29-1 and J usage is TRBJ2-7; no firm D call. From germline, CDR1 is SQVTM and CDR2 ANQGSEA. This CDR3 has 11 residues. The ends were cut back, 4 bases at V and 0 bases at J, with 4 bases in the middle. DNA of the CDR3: TGCAGCGTTGTGAGCTCCTACGAGCAGTACTTC. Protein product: CSVVSSYEQYF.

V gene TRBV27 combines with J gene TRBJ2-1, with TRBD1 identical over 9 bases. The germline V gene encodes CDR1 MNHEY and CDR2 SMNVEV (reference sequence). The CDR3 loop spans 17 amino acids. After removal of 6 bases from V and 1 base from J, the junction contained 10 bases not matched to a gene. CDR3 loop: CASSPLSGQGSYNEQFF. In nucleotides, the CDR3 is TGTGCCAGCAGCCCCCTGAGTGGACAGGGGTCCTACAATGAGCAGTTCTTC.

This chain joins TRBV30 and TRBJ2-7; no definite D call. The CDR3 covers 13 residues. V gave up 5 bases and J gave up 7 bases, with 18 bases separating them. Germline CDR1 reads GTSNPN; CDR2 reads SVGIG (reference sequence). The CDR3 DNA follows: TGTGCCTGGTCCCCGGGTTCCCCTGAGGAGCAGTACTTC. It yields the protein CAWSPGSPEEQYF.